A selection of T cell receptor beta chains follows, all from one sample in a study of T cell responses to AZD1222 COVID-19 vaccine. Produced via immunoSEQ multiplex PCR; TCRdb's table is partial and in-frame only. The repertoire includes under 80,000 clones, about four fifths of them detected once, and 23% sits in the top ten. The source was peripheral blood, collected on day 0 of MenACWY control vaccination. The receptors shown here come from an adult in good health. Each CDR3 is given with its conserved first and last residue. The D gene is left open where the match is weak. The listing skips clone size in some rows; elsewhere it reads once, few, many or a size class.

v_gene	j_gene	d_gene	abundance	CDR3aa	CDR3nt
TRBV6-6	TRBJ1-1	-	few	CASSYSLNTEAFF	TGTGCCAGCAGTTACTCCCTGAACACTGAAGCTTTCTTT
TRBV5-1	TRBJ2-3	-	-	CASSFGQTSTDTQYF	TGCGCCAGCAGCTTTGGGCAGACTAGCACAGATACGCAGTATTTT
TRBV11-2	TRBJ2-3	TRBD2	-	CASSFSGGADTQYF	TGTGCCAGCAGCTTTAGCGGGGGTGCAGATACGCAGTATTTT
TRBV19	TRBJ1-5	-	-	CASSFGGEQPQHF	TGTGCCAGTAGTTTTGGTGGGGAGCAGCCCCAGCATTTT
TRBV19	TRBJ2-1	TRBD2	-	CASSMGLPGLGYEQFF	TGTGCCAGTAGTATGGGACTACCGGGACTAGGGTATGAGCAGTTCTTC
TRBV5-1	TRBJ1-5	-	once	CASSPDTSGQPQHF	TGCGCCAGCAGCCCGGACACTTCGGGTCAGCCCCAGCATTTT
TRBV18	TRBJ2-1	TRBD2	-	CASSPPGAGNEQFF	TGTGCCAGCTCACCACCGGGAGCGGGGAATGAGCAGTTCTTC
TRBV4-2	TRBJ1-4	TRBD1	-	CASSQGDRASNEKLFF	TGTGCCAGCAGCCAGGGGGACAGGGCGTCTAATGAAAAACTGTTTTTT
TRBV19	TRBJ1-1	-	few	CASSLTVYTEAFF	TGTGCCAGTAGTTTGACAGTATACACTGAAGCTTTCTTT
TRBV6-1	TRBJ2-3	-	once	CASSEGGHPTDTQYF	TGTGCCAGCAGTGAAGGGGGACACCCCACAGATACGCAGTATTTT
TRBV11-2	TRBJ2-1	-	-	CASSSTGSSYNEQFF	TGTGCCAGCAGCTCCACAGGGAGCTCCTACAATGAGCAGTTCTTC
TRBV5-4	TRBJ2-7	-	-	CASSLEPFYEQYF	TGTGCCAGCAGCTTGGAGCCCTTCTACGAGCAGTACTTC
TRBV5-1	TRBJ1-3	-	-	CASSRDPSSGNTIYF	TGCGCCAGCAGCCGAGATCCAAGCTCTGGAAACACCATATATTTT
TRBV30	TRBJ1-5	-	-	CAWSSGGNQPQHF	TGTGCCTGGAGTAGCGGGGGCAATCAGCCCCAGCATTTT
TRBV7-8	TRBJ1-4	-	-	CASSGGTGQEKLFF	TGTGCCAGCAGCGGAGGCACGGGTCAGGAAAAACTGTTTTTT
TRBV5-1	TRBJ2-1	TRBD2	-	CASSLALRTSAYNEQFF	TGCGCCAGCAGCTTGGCCTTGCGGACTAGCGCCTACAATGAGCAGTTCTTC